A selection of T cell receptor beta chains follows, all from one sample in a study of blood T cell repertoires in COVID-19. Assay used: immunoSEQ multiplex PCR; TCRdb lists only in-frame clones, some missing. The table lists roughly 350,000 clones, more than 70% of them singletons, with about 7.3% in the top ten. Specimen: peripheral blood. The receptors derive from an older woman with COVID-19, enrolled during active disease. The CDR3 runs from the conserved cysteine through the conserved F or W. The D gene is left open where the match is weak. Only some rows state a clone size, as once, few, many or a class for expanded clones.

abundance | d_gene | j_gene | v_gene | CDR3nt | CDR3aa
NA | TRBD1 | TRBJ1-2 | TRBV28 | TGTGCCAGCAGTTTAGGGACAGGGCATGGCTACACCTTC | CASSLGTGHGYTF
NA | TRBD1 | TRBJ1-4 | TRBV27 | TGTGCCAGCAGTCTCGGACAGGGGATTCTGTTTTTT | CASSLGQGILFF
NA | TRBD1 | TRBJ1-6 | TRBV2 | TGTGCCAGTGGACAGGGAGGGAATTCACCCCTCCACTTT | CASGQGGNSPLHF
once | NA | TRBJ2-5 | TRBV5-1 | TGCGCCAGCAGCAGGAGGACGGCCGGGCAAGAGACCCAGTACTTC | CASSRRTAGQETQYF
once | TRBD1 | TRBJ1-1 | TRBV6-6 | TGTGCCAGCAGTCCAGGGGGTTGGGCTGAAGCTTTCTTT | CASSPGGWAEAFF
NA | TRBD2 | TRBJ2-1 | TRBV19 | TGTGCCAGTAGTTCGGGGTCCCTCTTTTCTAGCGGGGGGTCCTACAATGAGCAGTTCTTC | CASSSGSLFSSGGSYNEQFF
NA | NA | TRBJ1-5 | TRBV12-3/TRBV12-4 | TGTGCCAGCAGTTTAACAGGGAGTCAGCCCCAGCATTTT | CASSLTGSQPQHF
NA | NA | TRBJ2-5 | TRBV21-1 | TGTGCCAGCGGCTCCGGGGAGACCCAGTACTTC | CASGSGETQYF
NA | NA | TRBJ1-4 | TRBV7-8 | TGTGCCAGCAGCTTCCGCCGCGGGGCTCCTAATGAAAAACTGTTTTTT | CASSFRRGAPNEKLFF
NA | NA | TRBJ1-1 | TRBV7-9 | TGTGCCAGCATCTTCTCGGGGGAGAACACTGAAGCTTTCTTT | CASIFSGENTEAFF
NA | NA | TRBJ1-2 | TRBV10-2 | TGCGCCAGCAGTGGGGCCTTTCTCTATGGCTACACCTTC | CASSGAFLYGYTF
NA | NA | TRBJ2-7 | TRBV11-2 | TGTGCCAGCAGCTTGAATAGCGGAGAGGTCTACGAGCAGTACTTC | CASSLNSGEVYEQYF
once | NA | TRBJ1-5 | TRBV6-5 | TGTGCCAGCAGTTACATGGGCTCGGGGGGCGATCAGCCCCAGCATTTT | CASSYMGSGGDQPQHF
NA | NA | TRBJ1-5 | TRBV6-1 | TGTGCCAGCAGTGAATATGGGACACTAGGTCAGCCCCAGCATTTT | CASSEYGTLGQPQHF
NA | NA | TRBJ1-1 | TRBV27 | TGTGCCAGCAGTTTATCGCCCGGGATGGGCACTGAAGCTTTCTTT | CASSLSPGMGTEAFF
NA | NA | TRBJ1-5 | TRBV7-3 | TGTGCCAGCAGCTTATCCGAGGGTCAGCCCCAGCATTTT | CASSLSEGQPQHF
NA | NA | TRBJ2-6 | TRBV27 | TGTGCCAGCAGTTTTACGGGCGGGACCTTTGGGGCCAACGTCCTGACTTTC | CASSFTGGTFGANVLTF
NA | TRBD2 | TRBJ2-2 | TRBV27 | TGTGCCAGCAGTCAAAGGACTAGCGGGTTGGTAACCGGGGAGCTGTTTTTT | CASSQRTSGLVTGELFF
NA | TRBD2 | TRBJ2-5 | TRBV6-5 | TGTGCCAGCAGAGGACTAGCGGGGGGGTACGAGACCCAGTACTTC | CASRGLAGGYETQYF
NA | NA | TRBJ2-5 | TRBV4-1 | TGCGCCAGCAGCTATGGGGGGACTGGCGGGGAGACCCAGTACTTC | CASSYGGTGGETQYF
NA | TRBD1 | TRBJ1-2 | TRBV7-2 | TGTGCCAGCAGTCCGGACAGGGGGAACTATGGCTACACCTTC | CASSPDRGNYGYTF
few | NA | TRBJ1-2 | TRBV5-8 | TGTGCCAGCAGCTTGGATGGAACAGCGGGGCCAGGTGGCTACACCTTC | CASSLDGTAGPGGYTF
NA | NA | TRBJ2-5 | TRBV7-3 | TGTGCCAGCAGCTTAAAGACAGGCCAAGAGACCCAGTACTTC | CASSLKTGQETQYF
NA | NA | TRBJ2-3 | TRBV5-8 | TGTGCCAGCAGCTTGAATTATCGGGTTAGCGGTAGGAGCACAGATACGCAGTATTTT | CASSLNYRVSGRSTDTQYF
few | TRBD1 | TRBJ1-6 | TRBV2 | TGTGCCAGCGGCAAACAGGGGGCGCTTAATTCACCCCTCCACTTT | CASGKQGALNSPLHF
few | TRBD1 | TRBJ1-6 | TRBV4-2 | TGTGCCAGCAGCCTTACCGGGACAGGGGACGAATCACCCCTCCACTTT | CASSLTGTGDESPLHF
NA | TRBD2 | TRBJ2-3 | TRBV2 | TGTGCCAGCGAGCCCGAACTAGCGGGGGGGCCATACCGCACAGATACGCAGTATTTT | CASEPELAGGPYRTDTQYF
NA | TRBD2 | TRBJ2-1 | TRBV18 | TGTGCCAGCTCACCTGAGAGCGGGGGAGCCTACAATGAGCAGTTCTTC | CASSPESGGAYNEQFF
NA | TRBD1 | TRBJ1-2 | TRBV30 | TGTGCCTGGAGGGGCGGGACAGGGGTCCTCTATGGCTACACCTTC | CAWRGGTGVLYGYTF
NA | NA | TRBJ1-5 | TRBV6-5 | TGTGCCAGCAGTTACTCAGAGGGACAGCCCCAGCATTTT | CASSYSEGQPQHF
NA | NA | TRBJ2-2 | TRBV27 | TGTGCCAGCAGGGACAGTGTAGGGACCGGGGAGCTGTTTTTT | CASRDSVGTGELFF
NA | TRBD1 | TRBJ2-3 | TRBV24-1 | TGTGCCACCAGTGATAGGACAGGGGATCTGGATACGCAGTATTTT | CATSDRTGDLDTQYF
NA | TRBD1 | TRBJ2-1 | TRBV19 | TGTGCCAGTAGTACCTCATCGACAGGGAATTACAATGAGCAGTTCTTC | CASSTSSTGNYNEQFF
NA | NA | TRBJ1-5 | TRBV24-1 | TGTGCCACCAGTGATTGCGGGAGGAGCAATCAGCCCCAGCATTTT | CATSDCGRSNQPQHF
once | NA | TRBJ1-5 | TRBV19 | TGTGCCAACCATACTCCGGGACACCATAGCAATCAGCCCCAGCATTTT | CANHTPGHHSNQPQHF
NA | NA | TRBJ2-3 | TRBV6-5 | TGTGCCAGCAGGTACGCCGCGGATACGCAGTATTTT | CASRYAADTQYF
NA | TRBD1 | TRBJ1-2 | TRBV3-1/TRBV3-2 | TGTGCCAGCACCCCTGGGACAGGGGGCGGATCCACCTTC | CASTPGTGGGSTF
NA | TRBD1 | TRBJ1-3 | TRBV7-2 | TGTGCCAGCAGCCCTAGACAGGGATCCTCTGGAAACACCATATATTTT | CASSPRQGSSGNTIYF
NA | NA | TRBJ2-5 | TRBV18 | TGTGCCAGCTCACCCGGGTTGGAGGAGACCCAGTACTTC | CASSPGLEETQYF
NA | NA | TRBJ1-1 | TRBV21-1 | TGTGCCAGCAGCAAAGCGGTGGTGGGAGGAATCCTGAACACTGAAGCTTTCTTT | CASSKAVVGGILNTEAFF
NA | NA | TRBJ2-2 | TRBV11-3 | TGTGCCAGCAGCTTCCCAATCGACAGCTCGAACACCGGGGAGCTGTTTTTT | CASSFPIDSSNTGELFF
NA | NA | TRBJ2-3 | TRBV3-1/TRBV3-2 | TGTGCCAGCAGCAATGGTTACTTCCCAGATACGCAGTATTTT | CASSNGYFPDTQYF
NA | TRBD1 | TRBJ1-2 | TRBV4-3 | TGCGCCAGCAGCCAACTAGGACAGGGGCTCTTATATGGCTACACCTTC | CASSQLGQGLLYGYTF
NA | NA | TRBJ2-2 | TRBV19 | TGTGCCAGTAGTATTAACAGGAACACCGGGGAGCTGTTTTTT | CASSINRNTGELFF
few | NA | TRBJ2-5 | TRBV5-6 | TGTGCCAGCAGTCAGACCGGGATAGAGACCCAGTACTTC | CASSQTGIETQYF
NA | TRBD2 | TRBJ2-3 | TRBV6-2/TRBV6-3 | TGTGCCAGCAGTCCCTCCGGGGGGTTCACAGATACGCAGTATTTT | CASSPSGGFTDTQYF
NA | NA | TRBJ1-4 | TRBV29-1 | TGCAGCGCAGGGTCGCGGGATGAAAAACTGTTTTTT | CSAGSRDEKLFF
NA | TRBD1 | TRBJ1-2 | TRBV24-1 | TGTGCCACCAGTGACCAGGGACAGGGAAGGGGCTACACCTTC | CATSDQGQGRGYTF
NA | TRBD1 | TRBJ1-5 | TRBV24-1 | TGTGCCACCAGTGACCCTACAGGGGGCTCGTGGAATCAGCCCCAGCATTTT | CATSDPTGGSWNQPQHF
once | NA | TRBJ1-2 | TRBV28 | TGTGCCGGGAAAGGGGGCTATGGCTACACCTTC | CAGKGGYGYTF
NA | NA | TRBJ1-1 | TRBV27 | TGTGCCAGCAGTTTATCAGGCGGCGGAGCCACTGAAGCTTTCTTT | CASSLSGGGATEAFF
NA | TRBD1 | TRBJ2-7 | TRBV2 | TGTGCCAGCGACGCGGCGGGCCAGGGGGCCTACGAGCAGTACTTC | CASDAAGQGAYEQYF
NA | TRBD2 | TRBJ2-3 | TRBV7-7 | TGTGCCAGCAGCCCGGTAGCGGGGGGGAGCACAGATACGCAGTATTTT | CASSPVAGGSTDTQYF
NA | NA | TRBJ2-2 | TRBV18 | TGTGCCAGCTCACCATTAATCGACACCGGGGAGCTGTTTTTT | CASSPLIDTGELFF
NA | NA | TRBJ1-2 | TRBV5-4 | TGTGCCAGCAGCTTGTATGATCCAGGGAATGGCTACACCTTC | CASSLYDPGNGYTF
NA | NA | TRBJ1-2 | TRBV5-4 | TGTGCCAGCAGCTTGGGAGGTTCAGCTGGCTACACCTTC | CASSLGGSAGYTF
NA | NA | TRBJ1-5 | TRBV11-2 | TGTGCCAGCAGCACCGACATTAGCAATCAGCCCCAGCATTTT | CASSTDISNQPQHF
once | NA | TRBJ1-1 | TRBV12-3/TRBV12-4 | TGTGCCAGCAGACTGACAGGGAACACTGAAGCTTTCTTT | CASRLTGNTEAFF
NA | NA | TRBJ1-4 | TRBV5-4 | TGTGCCAGCAGTTCCGAGGGAAACGATGAAAAACTGTTTTTT | CASSSEGNDEKLFF
NA | TRBD1 | TRBJ1-5 | TRBV28 | TGTGCCAGCAGTTTTACAGGGGCCAATCAGCCCCAGCATTTT | CASSFTGANQPQHF